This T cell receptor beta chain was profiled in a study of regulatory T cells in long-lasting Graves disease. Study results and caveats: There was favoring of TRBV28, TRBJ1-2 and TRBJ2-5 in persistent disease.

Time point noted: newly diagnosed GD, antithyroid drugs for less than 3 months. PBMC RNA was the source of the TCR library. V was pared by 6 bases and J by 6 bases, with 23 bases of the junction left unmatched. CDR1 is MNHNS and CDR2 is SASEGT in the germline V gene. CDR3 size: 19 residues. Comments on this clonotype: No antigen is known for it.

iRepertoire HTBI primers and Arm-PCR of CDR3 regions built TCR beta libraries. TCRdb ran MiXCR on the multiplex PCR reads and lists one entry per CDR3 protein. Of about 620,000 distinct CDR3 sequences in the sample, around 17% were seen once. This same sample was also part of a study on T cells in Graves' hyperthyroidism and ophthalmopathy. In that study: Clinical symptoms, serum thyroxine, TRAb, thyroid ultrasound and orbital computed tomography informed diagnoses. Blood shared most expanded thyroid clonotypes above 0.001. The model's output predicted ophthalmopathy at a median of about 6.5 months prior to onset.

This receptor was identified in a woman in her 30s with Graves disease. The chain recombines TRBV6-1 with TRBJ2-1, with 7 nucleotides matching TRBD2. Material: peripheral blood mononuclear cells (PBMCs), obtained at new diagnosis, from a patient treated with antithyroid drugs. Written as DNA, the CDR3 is TGTGCCAGCAGGCGCACGGGACGGCTAGCGGAACCGGCTGGCAATGAGCAGTTCTTC. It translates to CASRRTGRLAEPAGNEQFF.